This entry lists 21 T cell receptor beta chains sequenced from one sample in a study of tumor-infiltrating lymphocytes in oesophageal squamous cell carcinoma. One entry per CDR3 protein, called by TCRdb with MiXCR from the PCR reads. The sample contains 15,000 or so distinct CDR3 sequences, around 48% of which appear only once. Sequenced material: normal esophageal tissue next to the tumor. These receptors all stem from a female donor with esophageal squamous cell carcinoma.

V usage is TRBV7-6 and J usage is TRBJ2-7; no reliable D call. The DNA end is more similar to TRBJ2-1, so the J call may be wrong. The CDR3 totals 12 residues. CDR1 and CDR2 (germline): SGHVS, FNYEAQ. Here the CDR3 reads CASSTSNYEQFF. Here the CDR3 DNA reads TGTGCCAGCAGCACATCAAACTACGAGCAGTTCTTC.

The chain recombines TRBV7-8 with TRBJ2-5, with 11 bases identical to TRBD1. This CDR3 region has 17 residues. V was clipped by 4 bases and J by 5 bases; unmatched bases: 12. Germline loops: CDR1 SGHVS, CDR2 FQNEAQ. The CDR3 DNA follows: TGTGCCAGCAGCTCCATACGGGACAGGGGGTTCTGGGAGACCCAGTACTTC. Amino acids: CASSSIRDRGFWETQYF.

The sample holds a few counts of this clonotype. The chain has TRBV9 and TRBJ2-1, with D hard to call. This CDR3 region has 14 residues. Trimming removed 3 bases at V and 3 bases at J, with 10 bases between. Looked up from germline, CDR1 is SGDLS and CDR2 is YYNGEE. This CDR3 reads CASSADPDYNEQFF. In DNA, the CDR3 is TGTGCCAGCAGCGCCGACCCCGACTACAATGAGCAGTTCTTC.

Note on this clonotype: This is likely a read error, given that the CDR3 carries no conserved phenylalanine or tryptophan at its end. The DNA is omitted, as the CDR3 cannot be located on it reliably, and the CDR3 follows TCRdb's listing. CDR3 protein: CASSERWT. This rearrangement joins TRBV25-1 to TRBJ1-6; TRBD1 is taken as the D call from the table, unchecked against the DNA. The length of the CDR3 is 8 amino acids, counting both ends. Germline CDR1 reads MGHDK; CDR2 reads SYGVNS.

J is TRBJ2-3 and V is TRBV7-8; D unclear. The assigned J gene may be wrong: the sequence end matches TRBJ2-1 better. The CDR3 contains 11 residues. Germline loops: CDR1 SGHVS, CDR2 FQNEAQ. The CDR3 is CASSFTETQFF. In DNA form, the CDR3 reads TGTGCCAGCAGCTTTACAGAGACCCAGTTCTTC.

The CDR3, as DNA: TGTGCCAGCAGCATAACGGGCCTAGACCAGGACGTACAAGGCACAGATACGCAGTATTTT. Translated, it gives CASSITGLDQDVQGTDTQYF. V is TRBV11-3 and J is TRBJ2-3; D is unclear. The length of the CDR3 is 20 residues. Trimming left V 5 bases short and J 1 base short, with 28 bases between. Germline CDR1 SGHNT, CDR2 YENEEA. Variable domain in full (rest from reference TRBV11-3 and TRBJ2-3): EAGVVQSPRYKIIEKKQPVAFWCNPISGHNTLYWYLQNLGQGPELLIRYENEEAVDDSQLPKDRFSAERLKGVDSTLKIQPAELGDSAVYLCASSITGLDQDVQGTDTQYFGPGTRLTVL.

The gene calls are TRBV6-1 and TRBJ2-1; possible D gene TRBD1, 5 bases. V lost 6 bases and J 0 bases, leaving 12 bases between the germline ends. The germline gives CDR1 MNHNS, CDR2 SASEGT. CDR3 length: 15 residues. The CDR3 protein is CASSYRQLSYNEQFF. The CDR3 DNA sequence: TGTGCCAGCAGCTACCGACAGCTCTCCTACAATGAGCAGTTCTTC.

This chain links TRBV12-3 or TRBV12-4 with TRBJ2-4, with D perhaps matching TRBD1 or TRBD2 (7 bases each). The DNA end lines up better with TRBJ2-7; the J call may be wrong. CDR3 length: 14 amino acids. The DNA of the CDR3 is TGTGCCAGCGGATTGGGGGGGACAGCTTACGAGCAGTACTTC. Translating gives CASGLGGTAYEQYF.

The rearrangement joins TRBV6-6 to TRBJ2-4, with D uncertain. TRBJ1-2 matches the DNA end more closely, so the J call is doubtful. This CDR3 comprises 13 residues. Per the germline V gene, CDR1 is MNHNY and CDR2 is SVGAGI (reference sequence). The CDR3 spells CASSYDGRHGYTF. The CDR3 region has the DNA TGTGCCAGCAGTTACGACGGGAGACATGGCTACACCTTC.

This clonotype is classed as medium-sized. The J gene is TRBJ1-1, the V gene TRBV7-6; perhaps TRBD1 as D (5 bases). Germline V CDR1 and CDR2: SGHVS, FNYEAQ. Trimming stripped 11 bases from V and 10 bases from J, with 11 bases between. The CDR3 has 9 amino acids. CDR3 sequence: CAVDSAAFF. The CDR3 region has the DNA TGTGCCGTCGACAGCGCAGCTTTCTTT.

This clonotype was counted at least ten times. The chain joins TRBV11-2 to TRBJ2-2; D is ambiguous. The CDR3 loop spans 15 amino acids. V shed 5 bases and J shed 5 bases, with 15 bases lying between them. From germline, CDR1 is SGHAT and CDR2 FQNNGV. The CDR3 loop is CASSKQHTATGELFF. In DNA form, the CDR3 reads TGTGCCAGCAGCAAACAACACACAGCAACCGGGGAGCTGTTTTTT. The full variable domain, rest sourced from reference TRBV11-2 and TRBJ2-2, is EAGVAQSPRYKIIEKRQSVAFWCNPISGHATLYWYQQILGQGPKLLIQFQNNGVVDDSQLPKDRFSAERLKGVDSTLKIQPAKLEDSAVYLCASSKQHTATGELFFGEGSRLTVL.

The rearrangement joins TRBV29-1 to TRBJ2-7, with a weak D call TRBD1 (5 bases). Germline-derived CDR1 and CDR2 are SQVTM and ANQGSEA. The CDR3 covers 11 residues. V lost 3 bases, J lost 4 bases, and 7 bases lay in between. The DNA for the CDR3 is TGCAGCGTTGATCAGGGTTACGAGCAGTACTTC. Amino acid sequence: CSVDQGYEQYF.

The gene calls are TRBV7-9 and TRBJ2-7, with D possibly TRBD1 on 6 matching bases. The CDR3 loop spans 15 amino acids. Trimming removed 1 base at V and 4 bases at J, with 14 bases between. Germline lookup yields CDR1 SEHNR and CDR2 FQNEAQ (reference sequence). The CDR3, as DNA: TGTGCCAGCAGCTTAGTAGCGCCGAGGGGGTACGAGCAGTACTTC. This translates into CASSLVAPRGYEQYF.

The chain joins TRBV7-4 to TRBJ2-1; 8 bases line up with TRBD1. The tail of the sequence fits TRBJ2-7 better, so the J call may be wrong. CDR1 is SGHVT and CDR2 is SQSDAQ in the germline V gene. This CDR3 region has 14 residues. CDR3 region: CASSLGTGYDEQYF. CDR3 bases: TGTGCCAGCAGCTTAGGGACAGGGTACGACGAGCAGTACTTC.

This clonotype was counted a few times. This chain links TRBV7-9 with TRBJ1-3; 9 bases are shared with TRBD1. With 6 bases clipped from V and 3 bases from J, the junction kept 9 bases outside the gene matches. CDR1 is SEHNR and CDR2 is FQNEAQ in the germline V gene (reference sequence). The CDR3 is 16 residues long. The CDR3 sequence is CASSRRQGESGNTIYF. The CDR3 DNA is TGTGCCAGCAGTAGGCGACAGGGGGAAAGTGGAAACACCATATATTTT. Full variable domain (remainder filled in from reference TRBV7-9 and TRBJ1-3): DTGVSQNPRHKITKRGQNVTFRCDPISEHNRLYWYRQTLGQGPEFLTYFQNEAQLEKSRLLSDRFSAERPKGSFSTLEIQRTEQGDSAMYLCASSRRQGESGNTIYFGEGSWLTVV.

This chain joins TRBV7-3 and TRBJ2-3; 10 bases match TRBD1. This CDR3 comprises 13 residues. Germline V gene sequence: CDR1 SGHTA, CDR2 FQGTGA. The ends lost 4 bases at V and 9 bases at J; junction bases unmatched: 4. The CDR3 nucleotides read TGTGCCAGCAGCTCGACAGGGGGCAACACGCAGTATTTT. Protein: CASSSTGGNTQYF.

This rearrangement joins TRBV12-3 or TRBV12-4 to TRBJ2-5; D remains ambiguous. Trimming took off 5 bases at V and 1 base at J, with 8 bases between the two ends. The CDR3 is 13 residues long. The CDR3 sequence: CASSRDSQETQYF. The CDR3 bases are TGTGCCAGCAGTCGAGATTCCCAAGAGACCCAGTACTTC.

The chain has TRBV5-1 and TRBJ2-1; possibly TRBD1 for D (6 bases). Trimming pared 0 bases from V and 3 bases from J, leaving 16 bases between. The CDR3 covers 17 residues. Germline CDR1 reads SGHRS; CDR2 reads YFSETQ. CDR3 in DNA: TGCGCCAGCAGCTTGGCCGTAGTCCCAGGGGTCTACAATGAGCAGTTCTTC. Its protein is CASSLAVVPGVYNEQFF.

The rearrangement joins TRBV7-2 to TRBJ2-5, with 7 bases fitting TRBD2. The DNA end lines up better with TRBJ2-1; the J call may be wrong. This CDR3 is 14 amino acids long. The germline V gene encodes CDR1 SGHTA and CDR2 FQGNSA. The CDR3 loop is CASSYSGTTQKQFF. The CDR3, as DNA: TGTGCCAGCAGCTACTCCGGGACTACACAGAAGCAGTTCTTC.

The CDR3 coding sequence is TGTGCCAGCAGCCTTTGGACAGGGAAGGGTGAGCAGTTCTTC. It codes for CASSLWTGKGEQFF. The V call is TRBV3-1, the J call TRBJ2-1, with TRBD1 matching 8 bases. With 4 bases clipped from V and 9 bases from J, the junction kept 8 bases outside the gene matches. The CDR3 is 14 residues long. Germline-derived CDR1 and CDR2 are LGHDT and YNNKEL (reference sequence).

V gene TRBV20-1 combines with J gene TRBJ1-1; 7 bases map to TRBD1. Germline lookup yields CDR1 DFQATT and CDR2 SNEGSKA (reference sequence). This CDR3 has 13 amino acids. V shed 5 bases, J shed 0 bases, and the junction held 3 bases outside the gene matches. CDR3 residues: CSAWTGMNTEAFF. The CDR3 DNA sequence: TGCAGTGCTTGGACAGGCATGAACACTGAAGCTTTCTTT.